The 9 T cell receptor beta chains given below trace back to one sample, sequenced in a study of blood T cell repertoires in COVID-19. TCRdb keeps only in-frame clones here, not all; method: immunoSEQ multiplex PCR. The data contain about 110,000 clones, 65% to 80% of them seen just once; the ten biggest clones take up roughly 7.5%. Sequencing input: peripheral blood. All receptors derive from a woman in her fifties or sixties with acute or convalescent COVID-19.

This clone was seen a handful of times. The rearrangement links TRBV11-2 to TRBJ1-3; no clear D gene. This CDR3 has 14 residues. V was cut by 0 bases and J by 4 bases, with 7 bases left in between. Looked up from germline, CDR1 is SGHAT and CDR2 is FQNNGV. In DNA, the CDR3 is TGTGCCAGCAGCTTAGACCCAGGCGGAAACACCATATATTTT. This codes for CASSLDPGGNTIYF.

This chain joins TRBV24-1 and TRBJ1-1; D perhaps matches TRBD1 (6 bases). The CDR3 extends over 14 amino acids. V was shortened by 9 bases and J by 1 base, with 14 bases between the two germline ends. CDR1 and CDR2 (germline): KGHDR, SFDVKD. The CDR3 loop is CATGQSGENTEAFF. The CDR3 DNA sequence: TGTGCCACCGGACAGTCCGGGGAGAACACTGAAGCTTTCTTT.

This clone was detected once. The V gene is TRBV6-5, the J gene TRBJ2-7; no clear D gene. The V end was cut by 8 bases, the J end by 3 bases, with 11 bases between. Germline V CDR1 and CDR2: MNHEY, SVGAGI. The CDR3 is made up of 12 amino acids. The DNA for the CDR3 is TGTGCCAGCGGAAACTCGGGCTACGAGCAGTACTTC. Protein sequence: CASGNSGYEQYF.

The chain carries TRBV19 and TRBJ1-1; perhaps TRBD1 as D (6 bases). This CDR3 is built from 14 residues. The ends were cut back, 5 bases at V and 0 bases at J, with 10 bases in the middle. Germline V gives CDR1 LNHDA, CDR2 SQIVND (reference sequence). The CDR3: CASSFRGVNTEAFF. CDR3 coding DNA: TGTGCCAGTAGTTTCAGGGGAGTGAACACTGAAGCTTTCTTT.

This clone was counted a few times. The gene calls are TRBV10-3 and TRBJ2-7; 7 bases are a match to TRBD1. V shed 7 bases and J 5 bases; nucleotides not matched to a gene: 11. This CDR3 is 14 amino acids long. Germline V gene data show CDR1 as ENHRY and CDR2 as SYGVKD. The CDR3 DNA reads as TGTGCCATCACCCGAGACAGGGCGGTGGACGAGCAGTACTTC. Protein sequence: CAITRDRAVDEQYF.

The chain links TRBV2 to TRBJ1-1; D is undetermined. Trimming pared 6 bases from V and 5 bases from J, leaving 19 bases between. The CDR3 extends over 15 amino acids. The germline CDR1 and CDR2 sequences are SNHLY and FYNNEI. CDR3 residues: CASRVGRFGGTEAFF. CDR3 DNA sequence: TGTGCCAGCAGGGTCGGACGCTTTGGAGGAACTGAAGCTTTCTTT.

This clone was recorded a few times. The DNA of the CDR3 is TGCAGCGTCGGGAGGACACTCATGAACACTGAAGCTTTCTTT. Its translation is CSVGRTLMNTEAFF. The chain uses TRBV29-1 and TRBJ1-1; possible D gene TRBD1, 5 bases. Looked up from germline, CDR1 is SQVTM and CDR2 is ANQGSEA. This CDR3 comprises 14 residues. The germline V and J ends were trimmed by 6 bases and 0 bases, with 14 bases remaining between them.

This chain connects TRBV10-1 to TRBJ1-5; TRBD1 aligns across 7 bases. The CDR3 has 15 amino acids. J gave up 3 bases and V 2 bases, and 4 bases lay outside the gene matches. The germline CDR1 and CDR2 sequences are WNHNN and SYGVQD (reference sequence). This CDR3 is CASSEAGGYNQPQHF. In nucleotides, the CDR3 is TGCGCCAGCAGTGAGGCAGGGGGGTACAATCAGCCCCAGCATTTT.

The rearrangement joins TRBV12-3 or TRBV12-4 to TRBJ2-7; D uncertain. V lost 4 bases, J lost 7 bases, and 11 bases lay in between. This CDR3 is 12 amino acids long. CDR3 amino acids: CASSSGGSEQYF. The CDR3 nucleotides are TGTGCCAGCAGTTCAGGTGGGTCAGAGCAGTACTTC.